This entry lists 4 T cell receptor beta chains sequenced from one sample in a study of shared clonotypes between healthy human individuals (dated by TCRdb to 2018 to 2021). CD8 naive samples were obtained by positive selection for CCR7 among CD45RO-negative cells, yielding a CD45RA+CCR7+ population from which TemRA cells were excluded. The library came from the immunoSEQ multiplex PCR assay. In TCRdb, the immuneACCESS table is reduced to in-frame sequences with V and J assigned. These tables do not hold every clone; where another copy was compared, an unresolved V gene accounts for under half, and the others remain unexplained. This sample holds millions of clones; approximately 94% were observed only once. Over 1.5% of the sample rests with the top ten. The sample was naive CD8+ T cells from PBMCs. In the paper's terms, the cell subset or site label means: CD45RA+CCR7+. These receptors came from a man aged 18 to 29 in good health. Some clones in this sample may be carry-over from other donors' samples.

The chain joins TRBV11-2 to TRBJ1-4; D may be TRBD1 (6 bases). The length of the CDR3 is 14 residues. V lost 5 bases to trimming and J lost 4 bases, with 11 bases between them. Germline values: CDR1 SGHAT, CDR2 FQNNGV. The CDR3 DNA reads TGTGCCAGCAGCCGTGGACAGAATAATGAAAAACTGTTTTTT. Translated: CASSRGQNNEKLFF.

The chain recombines TRBV27 with TRBJ1-1, with D uncertain. The germline gives CDR1 MNHEY, CDR2 SMNVEV (reference sequence). This CDR3 comprises 13 residues. V lost 7 bases and J lost 0, with 9 bases in between. This chain's CDR3 is CASTAAMNTEAFF. CDR3 nucleotides: TGTGCCAGCACGGCAGCTATGAACACTGAAGCTTTCTTT.

This sequence joins TRBV28 and TRBJ1-4; no reliable D call. Trimming removed 3 bases from V and 0 bases from J, with 8 bases in between. This CDR3 comprises 15 residues. The germline V gene has CDR1 MDHEN and CDR2 SYDVKM. CDR3 DNA: TGTGCCAGCAGTTTGATTTTAGCAACTAATGAAAAACTGTTTTTT. It specifies CASSLILATNEKLFF.

V is TRBV19 and J is TRBJ2-7; D call uncertain. From germline, CDR1 is LNHDA and CDR2 SQIVND (reference sequence). The V gene lost 4 bases and the J gene lost 4 bases, with 11 bases spanning the gap. The CDR3 runs 13 residues. The CDR3 reads CASSNWAFYEQYF. The CDR3 DNA follows: TGTGCCAGTAGTAACTGGGCCTTTTACGAGCAGTACTTC.